This entry lists 27 T cell receptor beta chains sequenced from one sample in a study of high-grade serous ovarian cancer treatment subgroups. Sequenced by immunoSEQ multiplex PCR; TCRdb stores in-frame clones only, minus some. The table records around 15,000 clones, roughly 67% of them present only once. The tumor samples were collected prior to definitive surgery or chemotherapy. Sequencing was performed on tumor tissue. The receptor source for this set is a human donor with high-grade serous ovarian cancer.

The rearrangement uses TRBV4-3 and TRBJ2-7; D perhaps matches TRBD1 (5 bases). V was clipped by 4 bases and J by 4 bases, with 17 bases between them. This CDR3 contains 15 residues. Germline V CDR1 and CDR2: LGHNA, YSLEER. CDR3: CASSPSLGRGYEQYF. In DNA form, the CDR3 reads TGCGCCAGCAGCCCCTCTCTAGGTAGGGGTTACGAGCAGTACTTC.

The chain joins TRBV27 to TRBJ1-3, with 8 bases fitting TRBD1. The CDR3 length is 15 residues. The germline V gene has CDR1 MNHEY and CDR2 SMNVEV (reference sequence). J lost 2 bases, V lost 3 bases, and 3 bases had no gene match. CDR3 sequence reads: CASSFRGLTGNTIYF. CDR3 sequence (DNA): TGTGCCAGCAGTTTCAGGGGGCTGACTGGAAACACCATATATTTT.

This clone was counted only a few times. The chain carries TRBV9 and TRBJ1-4; possible D gene TRBD1, 5 bases. Germline values: CDR1 SGDLS, CDR2 YYNGEE. This CDR3 comprises 15 residues. Trimming shortened V by 3 bases and J by 8 bases, and 17 bases separated the two germline ends. CDR3 bases: TGTGCCAGCAGCGGGTCGGGACTGCCCGGGGAAAAACTGTTTTTT. Its protein product is CASSGSGLPGEKLFF.

The rearrangement uses TRBV9 and TRBJ1-4; D uncertain. CDR1 and CDR2 (germline): SGDLS, YYNGEE. V lost 4 bases to trimming and J lost 10 bases, with 17 bases between them. The CDR3 is 14 residues long. The CDR3 region is CASSPSLTGGKLFF. The CDR3 region has the DNA TGTGCCAGCAGCCCCAGTTTGACCGGCGGAAAACTGTTTTTT.

CDR3 sequence reads: CASSVGGLGPTGANVLTF. CDR3 in DNA: TGTGCCAGCAGCGTAGGGGGCCTAGGCCCGACTGGGGCCAACGTCCTGACTTTC. The chain links TRBV9 to TRBJ2-6; a weak D match, TRBD1 (5 bases). The CDR3 contains 18 residues. Trimming shortened V by 0 bases and J by 2 bases, and 15 bases separated the two germline ends. From germline, CDR1 is SGDLS and CDR2 YYNGEE.

This chain joins TRBV5-1 and TRBJ2-2; 11 nucleotides match TRBD1. V shed 3 bases, J shed 5 bases, and the junction held 6 bases outside the gene matches. This CDR3 region has 16 residues. Germline assignment: CDR1 SGHRS and CDR2 YFSETQ. The CDR3 spells CASSSGQGVRTGELFF. The CDR3 coding sequence is TGCGCCAGCAGCTCGGGACAGGGGGTGCGGACCGGGGAGCTGTTTTTT. Full variable domain (remainder filled in from reference TRBV5-1 and TRBJ2-2): KAGVTQTPRYLIKTRGQQVTLSCSPISGHRSVSWYQQTPGQGLQFLFEYFSETQRNKGNFPGRFSGRQFSNSRSEMNVSTLELGDSALYLCASSSGQGVRTGELFFGEGSRLTVL.

Here the CDR3 DNA reads TGTGCCAGTAGTACAGAGTTGATCCCTACAGGCCGGGGAGGGGGCTACACCTTC. This encodes CASSTELIPTGRGGGYTF. V gene TRBV19 combines with J gene TRBJ1-2; D is possibly TRBD1 (5 bases). V was trimmed by 4 bases and J by 8 bases, leaving 29 bases between them. The CDR3 sequence is 18 residues long. The V gene's germline CDR1 is LNHDA and CDR2 SQIVND (reference sequence). The entire variable domain, with the rest obtained from reference TRBV19 and TRBJ1-2, is as follows: DGGITQSPKYLFRKEGQNVTLSCEQNLNHDAMYWYRQDPGQGLRLIYYSQIVNDFQKGDIAEGYSVSREKKESFPLTVTSAQKNPTAFYLCASSTELIPTGRGGGYTFGSGTRLTVV.

The chain couples TRBV2 to TRBJ2-5; the D gene is possibly TRBD1 (5 bases). The DNA end is more similar to TRBJ2-7, so the J call may be wrong. This CDR3 has 13 amino acids. CDR1 is SNHLY and CDR2 is FYNNEI in the germline V gene. CDR3 bases: TGTGCCAGCATAACAGGCACAACCTACGAGCAGTACTTC. Translation gives CASITGTTYEQYF.

The V call is TRBV7-9, the J call TRBJ1-1; no reliable D call. The CDR3 covers 13 residues. Trimming took off 1 base at V and 4 bases at J, with 7 bases between the two ends. The germline V gene encodes CDR1 SEHNR and CDR2 FQNEAQ (reference sequence). CDR3: CASSLGGGTEAFF. Here the CDR3 DNA reads TGTGCCAGCAGCTTAGGGGGTGGCACTGAAGCTTTCTTT.

CDR3 residues: CASSLFTSNQPQHF. The CDR3 DNA reads TGTGCCAGCAGCTTATTTACGAGCAATCAGCCCCAGCATTTT. V and J are TRBV7-2 and TRBJ1-5; no clear D gene. Germline V gene data show CDR1 as SGHTA and CDR2 as FQGNSA. V was pared by 2 bases and J by 1 base, with 6 bases between. The CDR3 has 14 residues.

The chain joins TRBV5-8 to TRBJ1-1, with 7 nucleotides matching TRBD1. Trimming removed 2 bases from V and 4 bases from J; junction bases left unmatched: 11. The CDR3 extends over 16 amino acids. CDR1 is SGHTS, CDR2 YDEGEE, per germline. The DNA for the CDR3 is TGTGCCAGCAGCTTAGTCGGGACAGTCAAAGGCACTGAAGCTTTCTTT. Translation gives CASSLVGTVKGTEAFF.

The rearrangement links TRBV4-1 to TRBJ2-6, with D uncertain. Trimming pared 0 bases from V and 0 bases from J, leaving 9 bases between. The CDR3 is made up of 17 amino acids. The V gene's germline CDR1 is MGHRA and CDR2 YSYEKL. CDR3 DNA: TGCGCCAGCAGCCAAGAGTACGGTTACTCTGGGGCCAACGTCCTGACTTTC. Protein product: CASSQEYGYSGANVLTF.

This rearrangement joins TRBV6-6 to TRBJ1-3; D is undetermined. This CDR3 has 16 amino acids. Germline values: CDR1 MNHNY, CDR2 SVGAGI (reference sequence). V lost 0 bases and J 0 bases, leaving 9 bases between the germline ends. CDR3 loop: CASSYSDGYSGNTIYF. The CDR3 DNA is TGTGCCAGCAGTTACTCCGACGGGTACTCTGGAAACACCATATATTTT.

V gene TRBV5-1 combines with J gene TRBJ1-6; the match to TRBD1 covers 9 bases. In germline, CDR1 is SGHRS, CDR2 YFSETQ. The CDR3 covers 15 residues. Unmatched junction bases numbered 7, after V lost 4 bases and J lost 8 bases. CDR3 protein: CASSAWTGDDSPLHF. As DNA, the CDR3 is TGCGCCAGCAGCGCCTGGACAGGGGATGATTCACCCCTCCACTTT.

The chain has TRBV4-2 and TRBJ2-2, with 7 bases that match TRBD1. The V segment lost 0 bases and the J segment 8 bases; nucleotides outside the gene matches: 3. Germline V lookup: CDR1 LGHNA, CDR2 YNFKEQ. The CDR3 runs 14 residues. The chain's CDR3 is CASSQERGLGELFF. The CDR3 bases are TGTGCCAGCAGCCAAGAAAGGGGGCTGGGGGAGCTGTTTTTT.

This clone was found a few times. The chain employs TRBV6-5 and TRBJ2-3; D possibly matches TRBD1 or TRBD2 (5 bases each). Germline CDR1 and CDR2: MNHEY and SVGAGI. V lost 5 bases and J lost 2, with 8 bases in between. CDR3 size: 13 residues. DNA for the CDR3: TGTGCCAGCAGTCATGGGACCACAGATACGCAGTATTTT. Encoded protein: CASSHGTTDTQYF.

The chain joins TRBV30 to TRBJ1-2; possibly TRBD1 for D (5 bases). CDR3 length: 16 residues. The V end was cut by 4 bases, the J end by 1 base, with 19 bases between. CDR1 GTSNPN and CDR2 SVGIG come from the germline V gene (reference sequence). CDR3 in DNA: TGTGCCTGGACCCGACTCCGGGGGACCCTTAACTATGGCTACACCTTC. Its translation is CAWTRLRGTLNYGYTF. The complete variable domain, with remaining parts taken from reference TRBV30 and TRBJ1-2, reads SQTIHQWPATLVQPVGSPLSLECTVEGTSNPNLYWYRQAAGRGLQLLFYSVGIGQISSEVPQNLSASRPQDRQFILSSKKLLLSDSGFYLCAWTRLRGTLNYGYTFGSGTRLTVV.

V gene TRBV7-2 combines with J gene TRBJ2-5; 8 bases are a match to TRBD1. The junction had 3 bases not matched to a gene; V was cut back by 4 bases and J by 5 bases. There are 13 residues in the CDR3. The germline gives CDR1 SGHTA, CDR2 FQGNSA. CDR3 amino acids: CASSSRQGETQYF. CDR3 in DNA: TGTGCCAGCAGCTCCCGACAGGGGGAGACCCAGTACTTC.

This clone was seen a few times. The V gene is TRBV29-1, the J gene TRBJ1-1; possibly TRBD1 for D (6 bases). The V and J ends lost 7 bases and 5 bases respectively, with 14 bases between them. This CDR3 region has 12 residues. From germline, CDR1 is SQVTM and CDR2 ANQGSEA. CDR3 DNA: TGCAGCGGGGCCGGCGGGACAACTGAAGCTTTCTTT. Translating it yields CSGAGGTTEAFF.

The rearrangement joins TRBV7-9 to TRBJ2-5; D uncertain. The CDR3 has 12 amino acids. Germline CDR1 is SEHNR and CDR2 is FQNEAQ (reference sequence). V gave up 3 bases and J gave up 7 bases, with 9 bases separating them. In nucleotides, the CDR3 is TGTGCCAGCAGCTTTGAGTCAGGGACCCAGTACTTC. It translates to CASSFESGTQYF. Full variable domain (outside the CDR3, taken from reference TRBV7-9 and TRBJ2-5): DTGVSQNPRHKITKRGQNVTFRCDPISEHNRLYWYRQTLGQGPEFLTYFQNEAQLEKSRLLSDRFSAERPKGSFSTLEIQRTEQGDSAMYLCASSFESGTQYFGPGTRLLVL.

Details on this clone: An end of the junction does not agree with germline; a read error may underlie this. The V call is TRBV9, the J call TRBJ2-1; no reliable D call. CDR3 length: 13 amino acids. Germline V lookup: CDR1 SGDLS, CDR2 YYNGEE. The CDR3 DNA reads as TGTGCCAGCAGCGTAGCCCCCTACGATGAGCAGTTCTTC. It is translated as CASSVAPYDEQFF.

The count of this clone is one. The chain carries TRBV5-3 and TRBJ1-5; possibly TRBD1 for D (5 bases). TRBV5-3 is marked as an open reading frame, function uncertain. The CDR3 runs to 15 residues. The V end lost 5 bases, the J end lost 0 bases, and 12 bases lay between the germline ends. Written as DNA, the CDR3 is TGTGCCAGAAGGGCAGGGCTATATAGCAATCAGCCCCAGCATTTT. As protein: CARRAGLYSNQPQHF.

This clone was observed once. V and J are TRBV4-1 and TRBJ2-2, with D unclear. V shed 0 bases and J shed 8 bases, with 7 bases lying between them. Germline CDR1 reads MGHRA; CDR2 reads YSYEKL. This CDR3 has 13 amino acids. CDR3 region: CASSQDSLGELFF. The CDR3 DNA reads TGCGCCAGCAGCCAAGATTCCCTGGGGGAGCTGTTTTTT.

This clone was observed a handful of times. J is TRBJ1-2 and V is TRBV7-2, with 9 bases fitting TRBD1. The V segment lost 2 bases and the J segment 7 bases; nucleotides outside the gene matches: 5. The CDR3 consists of 14 residues. CDR1 and CDR2 (germline): SGHTA, FQGNSA. CDR3 residues: CASSLTQGAGGYTF. The CDR3, as DNA: TGTGCCAGCAGCTTAACACAGGGGGCGGGTGGCTACACCTTC.

The CDR3 nucleotides are TGTGCCAGCAGCTTAGAGGCAGGGAGCCATGGCTACACCTTC. This translates into CASSLEAGSHGYTF. This sequence joins TRBV7-6 and TRBJ1-2; a weak D match, TRBD1 (5 bases). In germline, CDR1 is SGHVS, CDR2 FNYEAQ. V was trimmed by 1 base and J by 6 bases, leaving 12 bases between them. The CDR3 totals 14 residues.

The chain links TRBV19 to TRBJ2-7; the match to TRBD1 covers 9 bases. This CDR3 has 14 residues. Germline values: CDR1 LNHDA, CDR2 SQIVND (reference sequence). J lost 5 bases, V lost 9 bases, and 11 bases had no gene match. DNA for the CDR3: TGTGCCAGAGTTACCGGGACAGGGTCCCACGAGCAGTACTTC. Its protein product is CARVTGTGSHEQYF.

The chain couples TRBV6-5 to TRBJ2-6; D ambiguous. Between the trimmed V and J ends, which lost 0 bases and 6 bases, there was a span of 12 bases. CDR3 length: 16 amino acids. CDR1 is MNHEY and CDR2 is SVGAGI in the germline V gene. The CDR3 coding sequence is TGTGCCAGCAGTTACTCTGGTGAGGTTTCGGCCAACGTCCTGACTTTC. It translates to CASSYSGEVSANVLTF.